Following are 10 T cell receptor beta chains from one sample sequenced in a study of T-cell reconstitution after alpha-beta-depleted transplantation in children. Using unique molecular identifiers, the investigators prepared the TCRbeta library. TCRdb analysed the PCR reads with MiXCR anew, one entry per CDR3 protein. In the table there are 490,000 or so distinct CDR3 sequences, under 15% of which are singletons. This sample comprised PBMCs from the stem cell graft donor, obtained from the stem cell graft. These receptors were taken from a human donor who donated a stem cell graft to a child with combined immunodeficiency.

In its sample, this clonotype was seen a few times. J is TRBJ1-2 and V is TRBV4-3; D remains unclear. The V end lost 0 bases, the J end lost 8 bases, and 13 bases lay between the germline ends. The CDR3 covers 14 residues. Germline lookup yields CDR1 LGHNA and CDR2 YSLEER. Written as DNA, the CDR3 is TGCGCCAGCAGCCAAGATGAGCCAACCGTGGGCTACACCTTC. Its protein product is CASSQDEPTVGYTF.

This clonotype has ten or more counts. Written as DNA, the CDR3 is TGTGCCAGCAGTCCTACTAGCGGGGTTAGCCCCTACGAGCAGTACTTC. Translating gives CASSPTSGVSPYEQYF. This rearrangement joins TRBV12-3 or TRBV12-4 to TRBJ2-7, with 10 positions matching TRBD2. CDR3 size: 16 residues. V shed 5 bases and J 2 bases; nucleotides not matched to a gene: 9.

This clonotype came up many times. The chain carries TRBV7-9 and TRBJ1-1; TRBD1 might be the D (5 bases). This CDR3 has 20 amino acids. V was clipped by 4 bases and J by 2 bases, with 29 bases between them. CDR1 SEHNR and CDR2 FQNEAQ come from the germline V gene (reference sequence). Written as DNA, the CDR3 is TGTGCCAGCAGCTACATCGCCAAGGGGCGGTTCGACGCGGGAAACACTGAAGCTTTCTTT. This sequence encodes CASSYIAKGRFDAGNTEAFF.

This clonotype was counted ten times or more. This chain connects TRBV29-1 to TRBJ2-1; no clear D. Germline V gives CDR1 SQVTM, CDR2 ANQGSEA. The V and J ends lost 0 bases and 7 bases respectively, with 16 bases between them. The CDR3 is 15 residues long. CDR3 sequence reads: CSVEEKLRMANEQFF. CDR3 sequence (DNA): TGCAGCGTTGAAGAGAAATTGAGAATGGCAAATGAGCAGTTCTTC.

This clonotype was detected once. The rearrangement joins TRBV3-1 to TRBJ2-1, with 7 bases fitting TRBD2. The CDR3 sequence is 18 residues long. Germline loops: CDR1 LGHDT, CDR2 YNNKEL (reference sequence). The V and J ends lost 8 bases and 4 bases, in that order; junction bases with no gene match: 20. The CDR3 loop reads CASCFRGRGILTYNEQFF. Here the CDR3 DNA reads TGTGCCAGCTGTTTTCGGGGGAGGGGAATACTTACTTACAATGAGCAGTTCTTC.

The V and J genes are TRBV6-5 and TRBJ2-1, with 9 bases lining up with TRBD1. CDR1 is MNHEY, CDR2 SVGAGI, per germline. This CDR3 contains 17 residues. With 0 bases clipped from V and 5 bases from J, the junction kept 8 bases outside the gene matches. The CDR3 here is CASSYSRDRALDNEQFF. CDR3 sequence (DNA): TGTGCCAGCAGTTACTCGAGGGACAGGGCGCTTGACAATGAGCAGTTCTTC.

The chain is built from TRBV7-9 and TRBJ1-1; D is unclear. The V and J ends lost 5 bases and 8 bases respectively, with 15 bases between them. CDR1 and CDR2 from the germline V gene are SEHNR and FQNEAQ (reference sequence). This CDR3 contains 13 residues. CDR3 in amino acids: CASSPPREIEAFF. The CDR3 DNA is TGTGCCAGCAGCCCCCCCCGGGAGATCGAAGCTTTCTTT.

This clonotype has just a few counts. The CDR3 is CASSQIEGETQYF. The CDR3 DNA reads as TGTGCCAGCAGTCAAATTGAGGGAGAGACCCAGTACTTC. V and J are TRBV25-1 and TRBJ2-5; D might be TRBD2 (5 bases). Germline V gene lookup returns CDR1 MGHDK and CDR2 SYGVNS. There are 13 residues in the CDR3. The V and J ends lost 5 bases and 4 bases respectively, with 11 bases between them.

This clonotype was detected only a few times. This rearrangement joins TRBV5-1 to TRBJ2-5; D is perhaps TRBD1 or TRBD2 (5 bases each). CDR1 and CDR2 (germline): SGHRS, YFSETQ. Trimming took off 10 bases at V and 3 bases at J, with 13 bases between the two ends. The CDR3 contains 12 residues. The CDR3 loop reads CASAGTEETQYF. CDR3 DNA: TGCGCCTCAGCCGGGACGGAAGAGACCCAGTACTTC.

This clonotype came up many times. The rearrangement links TRBV12-3 or TRBV12-4 to TRBJ2-1, with D perhaps matching TRBD1 (5 bases). Trimming took off 1 base at V and 11 bases at J, with 15 bases between the two ends. The CDR3 covers 14 residues. Here the CDR3 DNA reads TGTGCCAGCAGTTTAGACGAGACAGCTAATAAGCAGTTCTTC. Residues: CASSLDETANKQFF.